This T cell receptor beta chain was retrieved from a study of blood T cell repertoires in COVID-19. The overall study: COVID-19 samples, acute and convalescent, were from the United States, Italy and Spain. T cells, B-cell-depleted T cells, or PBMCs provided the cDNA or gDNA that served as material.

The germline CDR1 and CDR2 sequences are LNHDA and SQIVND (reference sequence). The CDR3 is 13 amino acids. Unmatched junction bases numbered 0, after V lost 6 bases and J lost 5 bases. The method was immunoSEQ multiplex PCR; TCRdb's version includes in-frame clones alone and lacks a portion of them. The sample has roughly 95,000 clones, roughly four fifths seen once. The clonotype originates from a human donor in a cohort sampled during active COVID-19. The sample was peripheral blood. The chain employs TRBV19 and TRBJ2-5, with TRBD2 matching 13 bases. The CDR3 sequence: CASRTSGRETQYF. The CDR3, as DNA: TGTGCCAGTAGGACTAGCGGGAGGGAGACCCAGTACTTC.